This T cell receptor beta chain was sequenced for a study of OX40 agonist ivuxolimab in advanced cancers. Whole-study context: The patients received agonistic anti-OX40 (CD134) antibody ivuxolimab. Checkpoint inhibitors had been given previously to about 38% of patients. The study, taken as a whole, reports: The mean number of expanded clones was higher in CD8+ T cells than in CD4+. Certain nonresponding patients likewise had low normalized T-cell clonal expansion.

A word on this clone: Antigen unknown.

Trimming left V 5 bases short and J 2 bases short, with 22 bases between. Germline CDR1 reads MNHEY; CDR2 reads SMNVEV (reference sequence). This CDR3 has 17 amino acids. Using immunoSEQ multiplex PCR, the repertoire was profiled, and TCRdb retains in-frame clones only, with some absent. The sample has about 47,000 clones, roughly 85% seen once. The rearrangement joins TRBV27 to TRBJ2-7; D may match TRBD1 or TRBD2 (5 bases each). The sequence came from an adult with an advanced solid tumor such as melanoma, head and neck, liver or kidney cancer. The sequencing here drew on CD4+ or CD8+ T cells sorted from blood, taken in a trial of the OX40 agonist ivuxolimab. The CDR3 bases are TGTGCCAGCAGTAGGCATCCGGGACCAAAGACCACCTACGAGCAGTACTTC. This gives the protein CASSRHPGPKTTYEQYF.